This T cell receptor beta chain was documented in a study of CD4 T cell repertoires in COVID-19. Overall study findings and caveats: Several top expanded SARS-CoV-2-reactive clonotypes were shared by two or three memory subsets.

Samples came from patients recovered from mild-to-severe COVID-19. Assay: immunoSEQ multiplex PCR; the TCRdb copy retains only in-frame clones and omits some. This sample yields approximately 75,000 clones, of which about 83% are seen a single time; over 0.45% belongs to the top ten. Points on this clone: Its target is not known.

CDR3 length equals 13 residues. Trimming left V 0 bases short and J 8 bases short, with 11 bases between. The germline V gene has CDR1 SGDLS and CDR2 YYNGEE. The clonotype was recovered from a human donor who had COVID-19. The material sequenced was CD4+ T cells from peripheral blood, taken after recovery from COVID-19. This chain links TRBV9 with TRBJ1-1, with D hard to call. For the CDR3, the DNA is TGTGCCAGCAGCGTAGCGGGCGGCAGCGAAGCTTTCTTT. It is translated as CASSVAGGSEAFF. Together with reference TRBV9 and TRBJ1-1, the CDR3 gives the full variable domain: DSGVTQTPKHLITATGQRVTLRCSPRSGDLSVYWYQQSLDQGLQFLIQYYNGEERAKGNILERFSAQQFPDLHSELNLSSLELGDSALYFCASSVAGGSEAFFGQGTRLTVV.